This TCR beta chain derives from a study of shared clonotypes between healthy human individuals. This clone came up many times. The same CDR3 also results from other DNA sequences found in this sample. The study ran the assay at deep level. In replicate PCRs of unsorted PBMC, 250 to 350 ng DNA, tens of thousands of T cell genomes, was used. As handled by the study authors: Filtering differed since immunoSEQ provided only junctions, with no quality scores. Profiling relied on immunoSEQ multiplex PCR, and the TCRdb table lists in-frame clones only, not all of them. The DNA gave D and trimming, while V, J and clone size come from that table. The sample has approximately 470,000 clones; 60% to 80% are singletons. The V end lost 2 bases, the J end lost 5 bases, and 12 bases lay between the germline ends. CDR3 size: 13 residues. Per germline, CDR1 SQVTM and CDR2 ANQGSEA.

The receptor comes from a woman in her forties in good health. Some clones in this sample may be carry-over from other donors' samples. Sequencing was carried out using PBMCs. V usage is TRBV29-1 and J usage is TRBJ2-5; D is uncertain. Here the CDR3 DNA reads TGCAGCGTTGAATCCCATTTAGGGGAGACCCAGTACTTC. This sequence encodes CSVESHLGETQYF.